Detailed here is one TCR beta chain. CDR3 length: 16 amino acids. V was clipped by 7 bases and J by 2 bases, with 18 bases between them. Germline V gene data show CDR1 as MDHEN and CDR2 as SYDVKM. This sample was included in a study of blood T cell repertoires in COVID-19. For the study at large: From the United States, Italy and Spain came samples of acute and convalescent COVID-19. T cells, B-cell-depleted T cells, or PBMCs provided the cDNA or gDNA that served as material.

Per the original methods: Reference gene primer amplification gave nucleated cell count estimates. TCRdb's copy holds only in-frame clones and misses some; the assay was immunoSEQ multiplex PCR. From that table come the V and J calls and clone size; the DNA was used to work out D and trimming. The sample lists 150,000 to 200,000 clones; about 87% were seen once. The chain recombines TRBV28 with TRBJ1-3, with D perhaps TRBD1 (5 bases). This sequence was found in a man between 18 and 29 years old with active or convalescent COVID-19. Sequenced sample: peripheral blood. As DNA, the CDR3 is TGTGCCAGCACCACCTGGAGGGGAGGGGCTGGAAACACCATATATTTT. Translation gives CASTTWRGGAGNTIYF.